One sample yielded the 3 T cell receptor beta chains listed below, sequenced in a study of control samples from healthy donors and cancer patients. The method was immunoSEQ multiplex PCR; TCRdb's version includes in-frame clones alone and lacks a portion of them. Here the sample spans roughly 84,000 clones, 91% being singletons. Sample: blood. The receptors here all came from a middle-aged man in good health.

V and J are TRBV19 and TRBJ2-1; D perhaps matches TRBD1 (6 bases). Germline CDR1 LNHDA, CDR2 SQIVND (reference sequence). This CDR3 has 15 residues. V was shortened by 9 bases and J by 0 bases, with 15 bases between the two germline ends. CDR3 coding DNA: TGTGCCAGCACCCGTAGGGGGAGCTCCTACAATGAGCAGTTCTTC. Translation gives CASTRRGSSYNEQFF.

The rearrangement uses TRBV4-1 and TRBJ2-1; no definite D call. The CDR3 loop spans 15 amino acids. Germline lookup yields CDR1 MGHRA and CDR2 YSYEKL. V dropped 1 base and J dropped 9 bases, with 16 bases sitting between them. The CDR3, as DNA: TGCGCCAGCAGCCAAGTGGTGACAAGGGTATTTGAGCAGTTCTTC. Amino acid sequence: CASSQVVTRVFEQFF.

V gene TRBV5-6 combines with J gene TRBJ2-5; D is possibly TRBD1 (5 bases). The germline CDR1 and CDR2 sequences are SGHDT and YYEEEE. V was clipped by 0 bases and J by 5 bases, with 8 bases between them. The CDR3 extends over 13 amino acids. The CDR3 DNA sequence: TGTGCCAGCAGCTTGGGGGGCACGGAGACCCAGTACTTC. It is translated as CASSLGGTETQYF. Variable domain in full (rest from reference TRBV5-6 and TRBJ2-5): DAGVTQSPTHLIKTRGQQVTLRCSPKSGHDTVSWYQQALGQGPQFIFQYYEEEERQRGNFPDRFSGHQFPNYSSELNVNALLLGDSALYLCASSLGGTETQYFGPGTRLLVL.